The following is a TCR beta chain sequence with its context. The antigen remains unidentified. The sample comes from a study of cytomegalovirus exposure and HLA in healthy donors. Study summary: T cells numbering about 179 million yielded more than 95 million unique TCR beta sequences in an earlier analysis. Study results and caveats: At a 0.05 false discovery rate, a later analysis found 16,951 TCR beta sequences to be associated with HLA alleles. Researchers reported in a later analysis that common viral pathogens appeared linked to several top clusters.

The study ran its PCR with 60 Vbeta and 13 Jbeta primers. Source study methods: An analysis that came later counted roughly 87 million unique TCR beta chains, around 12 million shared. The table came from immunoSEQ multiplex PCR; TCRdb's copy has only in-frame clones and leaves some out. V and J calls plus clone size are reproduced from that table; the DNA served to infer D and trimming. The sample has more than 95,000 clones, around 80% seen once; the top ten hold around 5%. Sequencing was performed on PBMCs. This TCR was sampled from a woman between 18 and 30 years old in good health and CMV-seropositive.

The DNA for the CDR3 is TGCGCCAGCAGCTATAGCGGAGGCACAGATACGCAGTATTTT. It translates to CASSYSGGTDTQYF. The chain employs TRBV5-1 and TRBJ2-3; the D gene is possibly TRBD2 (6 bases). Germline assignment: CDR1 SGHRS and CDR2 YFSETQ. CDR3 length: 14 residues. Trimming removed 3 bases from V and 1 base from J, with 9 bases in between.